This T cell receptor (beta chain) was profiled in a study of lymphopenia after photon versus proton radiotherapy (dated by TCRdb to the late 2010s). The study in broad terms: Photon and proton radiation therapy were compared by the study for their immunological effects in patients with gastrointestinal tumors who developed high-grade lymphopenia. The cohort included 20 to 25 patients with gastrointestinal tumors who developed lymphopenia after receiving either photon or proton therapy. The study was designed to characterize how the impact on the immune system differs between the two radiation modalities. Study-level results and caveats: After the lymphocyte count nadir, repertoires from photon-treated patients showed oligoclonal expansion, particularly of CD8+ Temra cells, and this expansion drove the decline in diversity. During treatment, patients who received proton therapy stayed relatively stable, whereas patients who received photon therapy lost naive T cells and TCR diversity and gained effector/memory populations. The survival association was examined only in patients who died, and the authors described better survival with proton therapy as a possibility, not as a demonstrated result. Across the cohort, a larger post-nadir drop in TCR diversity was inversely correlated with overall survival time among patients who died.

Library prep was done by the immunoSEQ multiplex PCR assay. Alongside multiparametric flow cytometry, deep sequencing of rearranged TCR beta loci was used to profile the T cell repertoires. Held by TCRdb, this immuneACCESS table contains in-frame sequences only and omits some clones. Under half of the omission traces to an unresolved V gene where checked; the cause of the rest is unknown. Recorded for this sample are about 45,000 clones; about 85% of them occurred a single time. The top ten hold about 2.2% of the sample. Per the germline V gene, KGHSH is the CDR1 and LQKENI is the CDR2. The germline ends are 10 bases apart after V is trimmed by 6 bases and J by 2 bases. The CDR3 numbers 13 residues from cysteine through phenylalanine. The kept DNA is CDR3 alone, 39 bases in frame from the first base. To note about this clone: Its antigen has not been determined. Nothing much larger sits one base from this clone, and base qualities are not available.

This TCR was sampled from a middle-aged man with gastric cancer. The V and J genes are TRBV18 and TRBJ2-5; the D gene lacks a confident call. Sample: peripheral blood, taken from a patient treated with photon-based radiotherapy. In nucleotides, the sequence is TGTGCCAGCTCGCCTGATCGGCAAGAGACCCAGTACTTC. The resulting protein is CASSPDRQETQYF.